The 5 T cell receptor beta chains presented below share a single source sample, sequenced in a study of spatial heterogeneity in lung cancer. Time point given: blood at routine non-recurrence follow-up after resection. From the 5' RACE reads, TCRdb called clonotypes with MiXCR, one entry per CDR3 protein. The profile shows 49,000 or so distinct CDR3 sequences, around 11% of them singletons. The sample here was PBMCs, taken at follow-up. The receptors come from a male donor with early-stage non-small cell lung cancer.

The chain recombines TRBV7-9 with TRBJ2-3, with a weak D call TRBD2 (7 bases). Germline V gives CDR1 SEHNR, CDR2 FQNEAQ (reference sequence). The length of the CDR3 is 15 residues. V shed 5 bases and J shed 0 bases, with 12 bases lying between them. The chain's CDR3 is CASSLAGASTDTQYF. The CDR3 DNA reads TGTGCCAGCAGCCTCGCGGGGGCTAGCACAGATACGCAGTATTTT.

CDR3 sequence: CASSLFHQSPPHTQYF. The CDR3 DNA sequence: TGTGCCAGCAGCTTATTTCACCAATCCCCCCCCCATACGCAGTATTTT. The chain has TRBV7-3 and TRBJ2-3, with D unresolved. The CDR3 loop spans 16 amino acids. Germline values: CDR1 SGHTA, CDR2 FQGTGA. V gave up 2 bases and J gave up 7 bases, with 19 bases separating them. The complete variable domain, with remaining parts taken from reference TRBV7-3 and TRBJ2-3, reads GAGVSQTPSNKVTEKGKYVELRCDPISGHTALYWYRQSLGQGPEFLIYFQGTGAADDSGLPNDRFFAVRPEGSVSTLKIQRTERGDSAVYLCASSLFHQSPPHTQYFGPGTRLTVL.

This clonotype was counted ten times or more. V gene TRBV5-8 combines with J gene TRBJ2-3, with 13 nucleotides matching TRBD2. The CDR3 length is 15 residues. CDR1 and CDR2 from the germline V gene are SGHTS and YDEGEE. With V trimmed by 5 bases and J by 5 bases, 5 bases remained unmatched. The CDR3 nucleotides are TGTGCCAGCAGAACTAGCGGGAGGGCCGGAGATACGCAGTATTTT. Protein: CASRTSGRAGDTQYF.

This rearrangement joins TRBV19 to TRBJ1-6, with D unresolved. The V and J ends lost 7 bases and 8 bases respectively, with 12 bases between them. This CDR3 has 13 amino acids. Looked up from germline, CDR1 is LNHDA and CDR2 is SQIVND (reference sequence). This CDR3 reads CASNTEAHSPLHF. The CDR3, as DNA: TGTGCCAGTAATACGGAGGCCCATTCACCCCTCCACTTT. Variable domain in full (rest from reference TRBV19 and TRBJ1-6): DGGITQSPKYLFRKEGQNVTLSCEQNLNHDAMYWYRQDPGQGLRLIYYSQIVNDFQKGDIAEGYSVSREKKESFPLTVTSAQKNPTAFYLCASNTEAHSPLHFGNGTRLTVT.

This clonotype was counted many times. The chain has TRBV6-2 or TRBV6-3 and TRBJ2-3; TRBD1 matches at 8 bases. The CDR3 runs 16 residues. V was clipped by 5 bases and J by 5 bases; unmatched bases: 12. The germline V gene has CDR1 MNHEY and CDR2 SVGEGT. The CDR3 here is CASSDGQGGLRDTQYF. In DNA form, the CDR3 reads TGTGCCAGCAGTGACGGACAGGGAGGCCTCCGAGATACGCAGTATTTT.